This TCR beta chain was sequenced for a study of blood T cell repertoires in COVID-19. About the research overall: Spain, Italy and the United States supplied samples that represented acute and convalescent COVID-19.

Authors' processing steps: Reference gene primer amplification gave estimated nucleated cell counts. Libraries were prepared by immunoSEQ multiplex PCR; TCRdb keeps only in-frame clonotypes and omits some of them. That table gives V, J and clone size, and the DNA gave D and trimming. The top ten clones hold about 3% of a sample with approximately 250,000 clones, approximately 89% of them seen once. This CDR3 contains 13 residues. Deletions cut 2 bases from V and 4 bases from J, with 6 bases between. CDR1 is MNHEY and CDR2 is SVGAGI in the germline V gene. Assignment of participants to cohorts was predicated upon participant-reported clinical history.

The receptor was isolated from a middle-aged man who had been exposed to COVID-19. Sequencing input: PBMCs or T cells enriched from blood (not recorded which). The rearrangement joins TRBV6-5 to TRBJ2-1; D is unresolved. The CDR3 region is CASSYGPYNEQFF. The CDR3 nucleotides are TGTGCCAGCAGTTACGGGCCTTACAATGAGCAGTTCTTC.